Each of the 10 T cell receptor beta chains below was sequenced from the same sample in a study of OX40 agonist ivuxolimab in advanced cancers. Here immunoSEQ multiplex PCR was the method, and the copy in TCRdb shows in-frame clones only, minus some. The profile shows tens of thousands of clones, roughly 89% of them singletons. The sample was CD4+ or CD8+ T cells sorted from blood, taken in a trial of the OX40 agonist ivuxolimab. Source of these receptors: an adult with an advanced solid tumor such as melanoma, head and neck, liver or kidney cancer.

This chain links TRBV9 with TRBJ2-3; no clear D. The CDR3 runs 13 residues. Germline V gene data show CDR1 as SGDLS and CDR2 as YYNGEE. The V gene lost 0 bases and the J gene lost 5 bases, with 7 bases spanning the gap. CDR3 nucleotide sequence: TGTGCCAGCAGCGTAGACGATCGAGATACGCAGTATTTT. It specifies CASSVDDRDTQYF.

J is TRBJ1-6 and V is TRBV2; no clear D. Per the germline V gene, CDR1 is SNHLY and CDR2 is FYNNEI. The V gene lost 0 bases and the J gene lost 14 bases, with 11 bases spanning the gap. The CDR3 has 13 residues. This CDR3 reads CASSEAPGRSLHF. In DNA, the CDR3 is TGTGCCAGCAGTGAAGCACCAGGTCGATCCCTCCACTTT.

The chain couples TRBV5-5 to TRBJ2-5; 7 bases align to TRBD2. Germline loops: CDR1 SGHKS, CDR2 YYEKEE (reference sequence). V shed 2 bases, J shed 2 bases, and the junction held 6 bases outside the gene matches. The CDR3 is 15 residues long. This CDR3 is CASSFGSGGQETQYF. CDR3 DNA: TGTGCCAGCAGCTTCGGCTCCGGGGGGCAAGAGACCCAGTACTTC.

The chain's CDR3 is CASSLASRGEAFF. The CDR3 DNA reads TGTGCCAGCAGCTTGGCGTCCCGCGGTGAAGCTTTCTTT. V usage is TRBV5-6 and J usage is TRBJ1-1; D remains unclear. V dropped 0 bases and J dropped 7 bases, with 10 bases sitting between them. The length of the CDR3 is 13 residues. CDR1 is SGHDT and CDR2 is YYEEEE in the germline V gene.

The chain links TRBV5-1 to TRBJ2-3; no firm D call. The CDR3 has 15 amino acids. The ends were cut back, 8 bases at V and 2 bases at J, with 18 bases in the middle. Germline loops: CDR1 SGHRS, CDR2 YFSETQ. This CDR3 reads CASRSAEIPTDTQYF. The CDR3 DNA follows: TGCGCCAGTCGGAGCGCGGAAATCCCCACAGATACGCAGTATTTT.

This chain links TRBV6-5 with TRBJ1-6; no firm D call. Germline values: CDR1 MNHEY, CDR2 SVGAGI. V lost 6 bases and J 11 bases, leaving 11 bases between the germline ends. The CDR3 sequence is 12 residues long. Written as DNA, the CDR3 is TGTGCCAGCAGGGCCACAACAACACCCCTCCACTTT. It translates to CASRATTTPLHF.

The chain's CDR3 is CASSLLVVGTDTQYF. For the CDR3, the DNA is TGTGCCAGCAGCTTGCTTGTTGTGGGCACAGATACGCAGTATTTT. The genes are TRBV5-6 and TRBJ2-3; D uncertain. The CDR3 has 15 residues. V was shortened by 1 base and J by 1 base, with 10 bases between the two germline ends. Germline loops: CDR1 SGHDT, CDR2 YYEEEE.

On this clone itself: Its ends do not fully match the called genes, so a read error is possible. The V call is TRBV7-2, the J call TRBJ2-5; the D gene is possibly TRBD1 (5 bases). The CDR3 sequence is 12 residues long. Germline V lookup: CDR1 SGHTA, CDR2 FQGNSA. In nucleotides, the CDR3 is TGTGCCAGCAGCTTAGAGGTGGGGCTGAGAGACTTC. Translated: CASSLEVGLRDF. Together with reference TRBV7-2 and TRBJ2-5, the CDR3 gives the full variable domain: GAGVSQSPSNKVTEKGKDVELRCDPISGHTALYWYRQSLGQGLEFLIYFQGNSAPDKSGLPSDRFSAERTGGSVSTLTIQRTQQEDSAVYLCASSLEVGLRDFGPGTRLLVL.

This clone is a singleton in its sample. J is TRBJ2-7 and V is TRBV5-1; D perhaps matches TRBD2 (5 bases). Germline CDR1 reads SGHRS; CDR2 reads YFSETQ. The CDR3 loop spans 14 amino acids. Between the trimmed V and J ends, which lost 2 bases and 5 bases, there was a span of 14 bases. The CDR3 protein is CASSFLAGSNEQYF. CDR3 in DNA: TGCGCCAGCAGCTTTCTAGCCGGGTCCAACGAGCAGTACTTC.

The chain combines TRBV9 with TRBJ1-6; TRBD1 agrees at 9 bases. V shed 2 bases and J 11 bases; nucleotides not matched to a gene: 2. The CDR3 sequence is 13 residues long. CDR1 and CDR2 (germline): SGDLS, YYNGEE. The CDR3 is CASSVGDRAPLHF. In nucleotides, the CDR3 is TGTGCCAGCAGCGTGGGGGACAGGGCACCCCTCCACTTT. The full variable domain, its missing parts supplied by reference TRBV9 and TRBJ1-6, is DSGVTQTPKHLITATGQRVTLRCSPRSGDLSVYWYQQSLDQGLQFLIQYYNGEERAKGNILERFSAQQFPDLHSELNLSSLELGDSALYFCASSVGDRAPLHFGNGTRLTVT.